The entry that follows covers one TCR beta chain sequence. Its antigen is as yet unknown. The CDR3 extends over 15 amino acids. With 0 bases clipped from V and 3 bases from J, the junction kept 4 bases outside the gene matches. From germline, CDR1 is LGHNA and CDR2 YNFKEQ. This entry comes from a study of cytomegalovirus exposure and HLA in healthy donors. Points from the study as a whole: Later analysis revealed greater clonal expansion in HLA-associated TCR beta chains than in equally common others. The investigators catalogued 150 to 200 TCR beta chains as cytomegalovirus-associated.

It was with 60 Vbeta and 13 Jbeta primers that the PCR ran. Clones were read by immunoSEQ multiplex PCR, and TCRdb kept only the in-frame ones, dropping some. The specimen's table records around 140,000 clones. The material sequenced was PBMCs. The sequence was obtained from a woman aged 18-29 years in good health and CMV-seronegative. V gene TRBV4-2 combines with J gene TRBJ2-7; 8 nucleotides agree with TRBD2. In DNA, the CDR3 is TGTGCCAGCAGCCAAGAGTTAACTAGCGGCTACGAGCAGTACTTC. This gives the protein CASSQELTSGYEQYF.